The T cell receptor (beta chain) under discussion was sequenced for a study of regulatory T cells in long-lasting Graves disease. Trimming took 2 bases from V and 6 from J; bases not matched to a gene: 11. The CDR3 has 15 amino acids. Per germline, CDR1 SGHRS and CDR2 YFSETQ. The authors built TCR beta libraries using iRepertoire HTBI primers and Arm-PCR of CDR3 regions. In the authors' methods: Identified across the samples were over 50 TRBV segments and 14 TRBJ segments. Each CDR3 protein is one row after TCRdb ran MiXCR on the multiplex PCR reads. TCRdb, not the authors, supplied the V and J calls. The sample consists of 350,000 to 550,000 distinct CDR3 sequences, around 15% of them appearing once. Time point meaning: newly diagnosed GD, antithyroid drugs for less than 3 months. There was RNA extracted from PBMCs, and the TCR library was made from it. This clonotype has a handful of counts. These data were also reused for a study on T cells in Graves' hyperthyroidism and ophthalmopathy. That source notes: Subjects aged 18 to 65 presented with newly diagnosed hyperthyroidism of less than 2 months' duration. A patient was excluded if there was uncontrolled infection, other autoimmune disease, pregnancy or lactation. The study used the HTBI primer set for a first-round RT-PCR of the TCR CDR3.

This receptor was identified in a woman aged 45 to 65 with Graves disease. The chain joins TRBV5-1 to TRBJ2-7, with 7 bases matching TRBD1. Specimen: peripheral blood mononuclear cells (PBMCs), collected at new diagnosis, from a patient treated with antithyroid drugs. The CDR3 here is CASSFGFGQALEQYF. The DNA of the CDR3 is TGCGCCAGCAGCTTTGGTTTCGGACAGGCCCTCGAGCAGTACTTC.